A selection of T cell receptor beta chains follows, all from one sample in a study of cytomegalovirus exposure and HLA in healthy donors. Some clones are missing from TCRdb's copy, which holds only in-frame ones; the method was immunoSEQ multiplex PCR. The table has under 200,000 clones, roughly 85% seen once. The material sequenced was PBMCs. The receptors were sampled from a man aged 40-49 years in good health and CMV-seronegative. Each CDR3 is given with its conserved first and last residue. Fields, in order: V gene, clone size, J gene, D gene, CDR3 protein, CDR3 DNA. A D gene is named only where the DNA matches it firmly. The size entry is marked missing in some rows and otherwise reads once, few, many or a size class.

V gene: TRBV12-5; clone size: .; J gene: TRBJ2-1; D gene: .; CDR3 protein: CASGLAGYNEQFF; CDR3 DNA: TGTGCTAGTGGTTTGGCAGGGTACAATGAGCAGTTCTTC
V gene: TRBV27; clone size: .; J gene: TRBJ2-7; D gene: .; CDR3 protein: CASSLSLGGNHEQYF; CDR3 DNA: TGTGCCAGCAGTTTGTCTCTCGGAGGGAACCACGAGCAGTACTTC
V gene: TRBV5-1; clone size: .; J gene: TRBJ2-5; D gene: TRBD2; CDR3 protein: CASSAVLAGIQETQYF; CDR3 DNA: TGCGCCAGCAGCGCAGTACTAGCGGGAATTCAAGAGACCCAGTACTTC
V gene: TRBV29-1; clone size: .; J gene: TRBJ1-1; D gene: .; CDR3 protein: CSGRLDSLGFF; CDR3 DNA: TGCAGCGGACGTTTAGACAGCCTAGGTTTCTTT
V gene: TRBV6-1; clone size: .; J gene: TRBJ2-5; D gene: TRBD2; CDR3 protein: CASGRLAGKGETQYF; CDR3 DNA: TGTGCCAGCGGTAGACTAGCGGGAAAGGGAGAGACCCAGTACTTC
V gene: TRBV28; clone size: .; J gene: TRBJ2-7; D gene: TRBD2; CDR3 protein: CASRGFMFERTSDYEQYF; CDR3 DNA: TGTGCCAGCCGGGGATTTATGTTCGAAAGGACTAGCGACTACGAGCAGTACTTC
V gene: TRBV6-5; clone size: .; J gene: TRBJ2-7; D gene: .; CDR3 protein: CASSYSYQTYEQYF; CDR3 DNA: TGTGCCAGCAGTTACTCATACCAGACCTACGAGCAGTACTTC
V gene: TRBV5-1; clone size: .; J gene: TRBJ1-4; D gene: TRBD1; CDR3 protein: CASRRGQGFEKLFF; CDR3 DNA: TGCGCCAGCAGGCGGGGACAGGGCTTTGAAAAACTGTTTTTT
V gene: TRBV7-9; clone size: .; J gene: TRBJ2-1; D gene: TRBD1; CDR3 protein: CASTYPGQGANEQFF; CDR3 DNA: TGTGCCAGCACCTATCCGGGACAGGGGGCTAATGAGCAGTTCTTC
V gene: TRBV21-1; clone size: .; J gene: TRBJ2-3; D gene: .; CDR3 protein: CASSKAPAGASTDTQYF; CDR3 DNA: TGTGCCAGCAGCAAAGCGCCAGCGGGAGCGAGCACAGATACGCAGTATTTT
V gene: TRBV7-6; clone size: .; J gene: TRBJ2-1; D gene: TRBD2; CDR3 protein: CASSLSGRDYNEQFF; CDR3 DNA: TGTGCCAGCAGTCTTAGCGGGAGAGATTACAATGAGCAGTTCTTC
V gene: TRBV4-3; clone size: .; J gene: TRBJ2-7; D gene: .; CDR3 protein: CASSQEGGAGRSSYEQYF; CDR3 DNA: TGCGCCAGCAGCCAAGAAGGAGGGGCGGGACGGAGCTCCTACGAGCAGTACTTC
V gene: TRBV11-2; clone size: .; J gene: TRBJ1-1; D gene: .; CDR3 protein: CASSPRAEMNTEAFF; CDR3 DNA: TGTGCCAGCAGCCCTCGCGCGGAGATGAACACTGAAGCTTTCTTT
V gene: TRBV5-5; clone size: .; J gene: TRBJ2-2; D gene: .; CDR3 protein: CASSPSRDRTGELFF; CDR3 DNA: TGTGCCAGCAGCCCCAGCCGGGATAGGACCGGGGAGCTGTTTTTT
V gene: TRBV6-1; clone size: .; J gene: TRBJ1-2; D gene: .; CDR3 protein: CASRARTAAIGGYTF; CDR3 DNA: TGTGCCAGCAGGGCCCGGACAGCCGCTATCGGGGGCTACACCTTC
V gene: TRBV7-2; clone size: .; J gene: TRBJ2-1; D gene: TRBD2; CDR3 protein: CASSLTQPSGNEQFF; CDR3 DNA: TGTGCCAGCAGCTTAACCCAGCCTAGCGGCAATGAGCAGTTCTTC
V gene: TRBV4-1; clone size: .; J gene: TRBJ2-1; D gene: .; CDR3 protein: CASSQDPGGGRVPLF; CDR3 DNA: TGCGCCAGCAGCCAAGATCCGGGCGGAGGAAGGGTCCCTCTCTTC
V gene: TRBV7-9; clone size: .; J gene: TRBJ2-5; D gene: .; CDR3 protein: CASSLSWLEEETQYF; CDR3 DNA: TGTGCCAGCAGCTTAAGTTGGCTAGAGGAAGAGACCCAGTACTTC
V gene: TRBV28; clone size: .; J gene: TRBJ2-5; D gene: TRBD1; CDR3 protein: CASSLSGQGGQETQYF; CDR3 DNA: TGTGCCAGCAGTTTATCGGGACAGGGGGGGCAAGAGACCCAGTACTTC
V gene: TRBV6-6; clone size: .; J gene: TRBJ2-2; D gene: .; CDR3 protein: CASSYSGRNTGELFF; CDR3 DNA: TGTGCCAGCAGTTACTCAGGGAGGAACACCGGGGAGCTGTTTTTT
V gene: TRBV6-1; clone size: .; J gene: TRBJ1-4; D gene: .; CDR3 protein: CASSEQVTNEKLFF; CDR3 DNA: TGTGCCAGCAGTGAACAGGTCACAAATGAAAAACTGTTTTTT
V gene: TRBV6-5; clone size: .; J gene: TRBJ2-1; D gene: .; CDR3 protein: CASSSLRGNEQFF; CDR3 DNA: TGTGCCAGCAGTTCCCTTCGGGGAAATGAGCAGTTCTTC
V gene: TRBV12-2; clone size: .; J gene: TRBJ2-3; D gene: .; CDR3 protein: CASRCRLAGGPDTQYF; CDR3 DNA: TGTGCAAGTCGCTGCCGACTAGCGGGAGGCCCAGATACGCAGTATTTT
V gene: TRBV5-1; clone size: .; J gene: TRBJ2-7; D gene: TRBD2; CDR3 protein: CASSLGGGRANEQYF; CDR3 DNA: TGCGCCAGCAGCTTGGGGGGTGGGAGGGCCAACGAGCAGTACTTC
V gene: TRBV5-4; clone size: .; J gene: TRBJ1-2; D gene: .; CDR3 protein: CASSPLRDQGGYTF; CDR3 DNA: TGTGCCAGCAGCCCACTCCGGGACCAGGGGGGCTACACCTTC
V gene: TRBV28; clone size: once; J gene: TRBJ2-7; D gene: .; CDR3 protein: CASSLAGGFSYEQYF; CDR3 DNA: TGTGCCAGCAGTTTAGCGGGTGGATTCTCCTACGAGCAGTACTTC
V gene: TRBV7-9; clone size: .; J gene: TRBJ2-7; D gene: .; CDR3 protein: CASSLATTARGEQYF; CDR3 DNA: TGTGCCAGCAGCTTAGCGACGACGGCCAGGGGCGAGCAGTACTTC
V gene: TRBV4-2; clone size: few; J gene: TRBJ1-6; D gene: .; CDR3 protein: CASSPSLGSNILPLHF; CDR3 DNA: TGTGCCAGCAGCCCAAGTCTTGGGAGCAACATTCTCCCCCTCCACTTT
V gene: TRBV6-5; clone size: .; J gene: TRBJ1-1; D gene: .; CDR3 protein: CASSYAGTGLNTEAFF; CDR3 DNA: TGTGCCAGCAGTTATGCCGGGACTGGATTGAACACTGAAGCTTTCTTT
V gene: TRBV27; clone size: .; J gene: TRBJ2-7; D gene: .; CDR3 protein: CASSFGITSYEQYF; CDR3 DNA: TGTGCCAGCAGTTTCGGGATTACCTCCTACGAGCAGTACTTC
V gene: TRBV6-1; clone size: .; J gene: TRBJ2-3; D gene: .; CDR3 protein: CASSGPPGDTSLDTQYF; CDR3 DNA: TGTGCCAGCAGTGGCCCACCAGGGGACACATCCCTAGATACGCAGTATTTT
V gene: TRBV7-2; clone size: .; J gene: TRBJ2-3; D gene: TRBD2; CDR3 protein: CASSARGSTDTQYF; CDR3 DNA: TGTGCCAGCAGCGCGCGGGGGTCCACAGATACGCAGTATTTT
V gene: TRBV6-5; clone size: .; J gene: TRBJ2-7; D gene: .; CDR3 protein: CASSTPSGSSYEQYF; CDR3 DNA: TGTGCCAGCAGTACCCCCTCGGGGAGCTCCTACGAGCAGTACTTC
V gene: TRBV6-6; clone size: .; J gene: TRBJ2-7; D gene: TRBD2; CDR3 protein: CASRDPSGRADEQYF; CDR3 DNA: TGTGCCAGCAGAGACCCTAGCGGGAGGGCCGACGAGCAGTACTTC
V gene: TRBV28; clone size: .; J gene: TRBJ2-3; D gene: .; CDR3 protein: CASSGMITDTQYF; CDR3 DNA: TGTGCCAGCTCGGGGATGATCACAGATACGCAGTATTTT
V gene: TRBV25-1; clone size: once; J gene: TRBJ2-3; D gene: .; CDR3 protein: CASSEGARDTQYF; CDR3 DNA: TGTGCCAGCAGTGAGGGGGCAAGAGATACGCAGTATTTT
V gene: TRBV7-2; clone size: .; J gene: TRBJ2-5; D gene: TRBD1; CDR3 protein: CASSSQGAGQETQYF; CDR3 DNA: TGTGCCAGCAGCTCGCAGGGGGCAGGTCAAGAGACCCAGTACTTC
V gene: TRBV12-5; clone size: .; J gene: TRBJ1-2; D gene: .; CDR3 protein: CASGRATGEEGYTF; CDR3 DNA: TGTGCTAGTGGACGGGCCACGGGGGAGGAAGGCTACACCTTC
V gene: TRBV11-2; clone size: .; J gene: TRBJ2-5; D gene: TRBD1; CDR3 protein: CASSLLGGQGVQETQYF; CDR3 DNA: TGTGCCAGCAGCCTCCTAGGCGGACAGGGAGTCCAAGAGACCCAGTACTTC
V gene: TRBV5-1; clone size: once; J gene: TRBJ2-1; D gene: .; CDR3 protein: CASSLVGSHNEQFF; CDR3 DNA: TGCGCCAGCAGCTTGGTAGGGAGTCACAATGAGCAGTTCTTC
V gene: TRBV5-1; clone size: .; J gene: TRBJ2-4; D gene: .; CDR3 protein: CASSFETENIQYF; CDR3 DNA: TGCGCCAGCAGCTTCGAAACGGAAAACATTCAGTACTTC
V gene: TRBV4-2; clone size: once; J gene: TRBJ2-1; D gene: .; CDR3 protein: CASSQEPASTLVYNEQFF; CDR3 DNA: TGTGCCAGCAGCCAAGAGCCCGCGAGCACACTAGTGTACAATGAGCAGTTCTTC
V gene: TRBV7-9; clone size: .; J gene: TRBJ2-3; D gene: .; CDR3 protein: CASSQAAGADTQYF; CDR3 DNA: TGTGCCAGCAGCCAAGCGGCAGGGGCAGATACGCAGTATTTT
V gene: TRBV29-1; clone size: .; J gene: TRBJ2-3; D gene: .; CDR3 protein: CSVEDYTDTQYF; CDR3 DNA: TGCAGCGTTGAGGACTACACAGATACGCAGTATTTT
V gene: TRBV7-9; clone size: .; J gene: TRBJ2-7; D gene: TRBD1; CDR3 protein: CSSSRGTATYYEQYF; CDR3 DNA: TGTTCCAGCAGCAGAGGGACAGCTACATACTACGAGCAGTACTTC
V gene: TRBV5-4; clone size: .; J gene: TRBJ2-7; D gene: TRBD2; CDR3 protein: CASSLFGASGAYEQYF; CDR3 DNA: TGTGCCAGCAGCTTGTTCGGTGCTAGCGGAGCCTACGAGCAGTACTTC
V gene: TRBV18; clone size: .; J gene: TRBJ1-3; D gene: TRBD1; CDR3 protein: CASSPQGAREGNTIYF; CDR3 DNA: TGTGCCAGCTCCCCCCAGGGGGCGAGGGAAGGAAACACCATATATTTT
V gene: TRBV7-8; clone size: once; J gene: TRBJ2-7; D gene: TRBD1; CDR3 protein: CASSPGQGGYEQYF; CDR3 DNA: TGTGCCAGCAGCCCGGGACAGGGAGGCTACGAGCAGTACTTC
V gene: TRBV5-1; clone size: .; J gene: TRBJ2-1; D gene: .; CDR3 protein: CASSLQGFNEQFF; CDR3 DNA: TGCGCCAGCAGCTTACAGGGATTCAATGAGCAGTTCTTC
V gene: TRBV6-5; clone size: .; J gene: TRBJ1-2; D gene: .; CDR3 protein: CASRIDRINYGYTF; CDR3 DNA: TGTGCCAGCAGAATCGACAGAATTAACTATGGCTACACCTTC